This T cell receptor (beta chain) was obtained from a study of T cell repertoires in cytomegalovirus infection. Study at large: The public TCR beta signatures pointed to both CMV infection and matching HLA type. Study-level results: HLA-C-restricted, CMV-specific TCR beta clonotypes were dominant ex vivo. Frequencies of public TCR beta families were cumulated, and this identified carriers of CMV plus the relevant HLA.

TCRdb recomputed calls from the reads with MiXCR, one row per CDR3 protein. The table includes about a million distinct CDR3 sequences, around 30% detected once. As to this clonotype: Its specificity is unknown.

CDR3 length: 14 residues. Germline V CDR1 and CDR2: MNHEY, SVGEGT. Trimming cost V 4 bases and J 2 bases, with 11 bases left between them. This chain connects TRBV6-2 or TRBV6-3 to TRBJ1-1; no clear D gene. The specimen was cultured CD8+ T cells from PBMCs, collected from culture after CMV antigen stimulation. The clonotype comes from a human donor in good health (CMV status not recorded). Some clones in this sample may be carry-over from other donors' samples. CDR3 DNA: TGTGCCAGCAGTTCTTCTAGGCCTAACACTGAAGCTTTCTTT. This encodes CASSSSRPNTEAFF.